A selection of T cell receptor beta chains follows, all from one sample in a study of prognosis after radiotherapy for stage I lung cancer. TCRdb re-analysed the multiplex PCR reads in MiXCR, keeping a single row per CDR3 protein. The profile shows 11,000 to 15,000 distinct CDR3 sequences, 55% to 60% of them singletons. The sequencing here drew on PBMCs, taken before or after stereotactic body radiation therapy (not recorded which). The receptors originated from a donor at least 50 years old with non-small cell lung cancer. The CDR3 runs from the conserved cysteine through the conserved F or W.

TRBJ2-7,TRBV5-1,CASSPGQGALEQYF
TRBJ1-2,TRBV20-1,CSASGTGGNYGYTF
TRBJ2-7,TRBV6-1,CASRPPGQTYYEQYF
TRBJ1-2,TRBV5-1,CASSLLIGTGEGGYNF
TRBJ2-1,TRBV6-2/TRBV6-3,CASSYPSGLLNEQFF
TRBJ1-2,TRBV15,CATSRDRGTGFGYTF
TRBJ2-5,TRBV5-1,CASSLDRWETQYF
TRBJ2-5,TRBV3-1,CASSQAIRRAQYF
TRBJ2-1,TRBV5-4,CASREGTSGYNEQFF
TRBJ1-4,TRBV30,CAWEGTATNEKLFF
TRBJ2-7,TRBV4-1,CASSQLQGIIRYEQYF
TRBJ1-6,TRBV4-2,CASSQAHGTGRNSPLHF
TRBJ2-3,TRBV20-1,CSASLAGETDTQYF
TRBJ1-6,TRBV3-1,CASSQVQNSPLHF
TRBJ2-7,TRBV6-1,CASSEWRVPSYEQYF
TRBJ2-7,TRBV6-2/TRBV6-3,CASSSTGSISYEQYF
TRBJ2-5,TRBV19,CASSRVTGGGETQYF
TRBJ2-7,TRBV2,CASSETRGPHEQYF
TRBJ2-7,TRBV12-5,CASGRPGTGLSYEQYF
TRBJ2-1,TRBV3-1,CASSQGLAGVEQFF
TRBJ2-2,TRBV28,CASSGGTNTGELFF
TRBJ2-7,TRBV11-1,CASSSQGPDQYF
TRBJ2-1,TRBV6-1,CASSRRSREIKNEQFF
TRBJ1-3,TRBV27,CASSSTGVLSGNTIYF
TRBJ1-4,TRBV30,CAWDQGEDEKLFF
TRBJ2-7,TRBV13,CASRNQGSSYEQYF
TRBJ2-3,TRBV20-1,CSARTPTSGRTKNTQYF
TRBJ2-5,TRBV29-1,CSVEDLTRGGETQYF
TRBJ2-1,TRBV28,CASSLSPGNNEQFF
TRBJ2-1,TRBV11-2,CASSLASVGLTYNEQFF
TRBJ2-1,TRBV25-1,CASKGLALHEQFF
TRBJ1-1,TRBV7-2,CASSPISSTPETFF
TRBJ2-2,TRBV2,CASSGTTTGELFF
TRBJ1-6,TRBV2,CASSKGQGDSPLHF